This T cell receptor (beta chain) came from a study of blood T cell repertoires in COVID-19. Study-level background: Sources were T cells, B-cell-depleted T cells, or PBMCs; the material itself was cDNA or gDNA.

In the original processing: Amplification with reference gene primers provided the estimates of nucleated cell counts. Profiling relied on immunoSEQ multiplex PCR, and the TCRdb table lists in-frame clones only, not all of them. The D gene and trimming were derived from the DNA, and the V and J assignments and clone size from that table. The sample lists 300,000 to 350,000 clones, about 87% seen once, with under 6% in the top ten. All enrollees were roughly 18 to 100 years old and from 20 to 25 US areas. Cohorts were assigned according to the clinical history that participants reported. Trimming stripped 0 bases from V and 2 bases from J, with 11 bases between. CDR1 and CDR2 from the germline V gene are ENHRY and SYGVKD. The CDR3 covers 15 residues.

This clonotype was sampled from a man aged 30 to 39 who had recovered from COVID-19. Specimen: PBMCs or T cells enriched from blood (not recorded which). The rearrangement uses TRBV10-3 and TRBJ2-7; no clear D gene. The DNA of the CDR3 is TGTGCCATCAGTGAGTCGTTGCTTACTCCCTACGAGCAGTACTTC. This translates into CAISESLLTPYEQYF.